This entry features one T cell receptor (beta chain) sequence. One end of the junction is discordant with germline, which a read error may explain. The germline gives CDR1 MNHEY, CDR2 SVGAGI. The CDR3 has 11 residues. This specimen comes from a study of Tregs in tolerant kidney transplant recipients. Method: immunoSEQ multiplex PCR; TCRdb's copy keeps in-frame clones and lacks some. The table shows 200,000 to 300,000 clones, with around 81% occurring only once. Thawed PBMCs were FACS-sorted into unstimulated CD4+CD25+CD127- regulatory T cells, CD4+CD25- non-regulatory cells, CD4 and CD8 cells. Sequencing was carried out using CD4+ T cells from blood. The origin of this receptor is a human donor in good health. The chain uses TRBV6-5 and TRBJ2-3, with TRBD2 identical over 8 bases. CDR3 sequence reads: CASSEGLALIF. CDR3 DNA sequence: TGTGCCAGCAGTGAAGGACTAGCCCTGATTTTT.